This TCR beta chain appears in the sequencing data of a study of blood T cell repertoires in COVID-19. Participants were placed into cohorts based on the clinical history they reported. The CDR3 spans 14 residues. The trim removed 10 bases at V and 6 bases at J, leaving 13 bases unmatched. Germline-derived CDR1 and CDR2 are ENHRY and SYGVKD. The table came from immunoSEQ multiplex PCR; TCRdb's copy has only in-frame clones and leaves some out. The data show roughly 200,000 clones, about 80% seen once. This clonotype was sampled from a woman aged 45-59 years who had been exposed to COVID-19. This chain links TRBV10-3 with TRBJ1-2; 8 bases match TRBD1. Source material: PBMCs or T cells enriched from blood (not recorded which). CDR3 sequence: CATDPGQGGDGYTF. CDR3 nucleotide sequence: TGTGCCACTGACCCAGGACAGGGAGGGGATGGCTACACCTTC.